The 20 T cell receptor beta chains in this list originate from one sample, sequenced in a study of molecular identifiers for immune sequencing clone quantification. TCRdb called the PCR reads again in MiXCR, with one record for every CDR3 protein. This table holds some 650,000 distinct CDR3 sequences, 15% to 20% found once. The sample was naive CD8+ T cells from blood, with Jurkat cell RNA spiked in. Subset here: FACS-sorted CD8+CD4-CCR7+CD45RA+ naive T cells. These receptor sequences come from a human donor in good health. Some libraries in this study had Jurkat cell RNA spiked in.

This clonotype was counted at least ten times. V is TRBV4-3 and J is TRBJ2-7; D perhaps matches TRBD2 (5 bases). CDR1 is LGHNA, CDR2 YSLEER, per germline. Trimming stripped 1 base from V and 3 bases from J, with 10 bases between. The CDR3 contains 14 residues. The DNA of the CDR3 is TGCGCCAGCAGCCAAGGGACTGGAAACTACGAGCAGTACTTC. It is translated as CASSQGTGNYEQYF.

This clonotype was observed many times. The V and J genes are TRBV7-2 and TRBJ2-7; unclear D gene. Per germline, CDR1 SGHTA and CDR2 FQGNSA. The V end lost 5 bases, the J end lost 7 bases, and 9 bases lay between the germline ends. This CDR3 region has 11 residues. DNA of the CDR3: TGTGCCAGCAGCCTAGTGGTAGAGCAGTACTTC. Translation: CASSLVVEQYF.

With respect to this clonotype: One base away lies a much larger clone, so this may be a sequencing read error. The rearrangement uses TRBV29-1 and TRBJ1-2; D remains ambiguous. Germline assignment: CDR1 SQVTM and CDR2 ANQGSEA. This CDR3 region has 12 residues. CDR3 in DNA: TGCAGCGTTGAGGTGGTAATAGGTGGCCACACCTTC. It specifies CSVEVVIGGHTF.

This clonotype was seen many times. This rearrangement joins TRBV7-9 to TRBJ2-7, with TRBD1 identical over 8 bases. The germline V gene has CDR1 SEHNR and CDR2 FQNEAQ (reference sequence). V lost 5 bases to trimming and J lost 2 bases; unmatched junction nucleotides: 2. The CDR3 is 13 residues long. The CDR3 DNA sequence: TGTGCCAGCAGCCGGACAGGGCCCTACGAGCAGTACTTC. Amino acids: CASSRTGPYEQYF.

The sample holds many counts of this clonotype. This chain uses TRBV6-2 or TRBV6-3 with TRBJ2-1; D is unclear. V shed 6 bases and J shed 7 bases, with 19 bases lying between them. CDR3 length equals 15 residues. The germline V gene has CDR1 MNHEY and CDR2 SVGEGT. The CDR3 DNA reads as TGTGCCAGCAGCGGCCCAAGACCGGATTTGAATGAGCAGTTCTTC. Protein product: CASSGPRPDLNEQFF.

As concerns this clonotype: One base away lies a much larger clone, so this may be a sequencing read error. The chain has TRBV9 and TRBJ1-2; D not resolved. Germline V lookup: CDR1 SGDLS, CDR2 YYNGEE. The V and J ends lost 4 bases and 2 bases respectively, with 27 bases between them. The CDR3 sequence is 19 residues long. The CDR3 region is CASSTFARNGWPANYGYTF. CDR3 coding DNA: TGTGCCAGCAGCACCTTCGCACGGAACGGCTGGCCCGCGAACTATGGCTACACCTTC. The variable domain in full, completed from reference TRBV9 and TRBJ1-2, reads DSGVTQTPKHLITATGQRVTLRCSPRSGDLSVYWYQQSLDQGLQFLIQYYNGEERAKGNILERFSAQQFPDLHSELNLSSLELGDSALYFCASSTFARNGWPANYGYTFGSGTRLTVV.

This clonotype has only a few counts. The rearrangement uses TRBV7-7 and TRBJ2-7; no firm D call. Trimming left V 7 bases short and J 8 bases short, with 15 bases between. The CDR3 totals 12 residues. Germline CDR1 SSHAT, CDR2 FNYEAQ (reference sequence). CDR3 nucleotides: TGTGCCAGCATTGGTGAAAAGGTTAAGCAGTACTTC. Protein product: CASIGEKVKQYF.

This clonotype was detected a few times. A clone one base away is much larger, so this may be a read error. This sequence joins TRBV11-2 and TRBJ2-3; no clear D. This CDR3 has 14 residues. V lost 5 bases, J lost 5 bases, and 14 bases lay in between. In germline, CDR1 is SGHAT, CDR2 FQNNGV. DNA for the CDR3: TGTGCCAGCAGCGGGCACTTAGCAGGAGATACGCAGTATTTT. This gives the protein CASSGHLAGDTQYF.

Regarding this clonotype: This may be a read error, as it is one base from a much larger clone. The CDR3 carries no conserved terminal phenylalanine or tryptophan, so it likely arises from a read error. The V call is TRBV28, the J call TRBJ2-3; D is possibly TRBD2 (5 bases). V lost 9 bases, J lost 0 bases, and 13 bases lay in between. Germline lookup yields CDR1 MDHEN and CDR2 SYDVKM. The CDR3 sequence is 14 residues long. CDR3 protein: CASLDLPSTDTQYL. The CDR3 DNA is TGTGCCAGTTTGGACTTGCCCAGCACAGATACGCAGTATCTT.

This clonotype has at least ten counts. This chain connects TRBV6-1 to TRBJ2-3, with D possibly matching TRBD1 (6 bases). Trimming removed 6 bases from V and 2 bases from J, with 27 bases in between. The CDR3 covers 19 residues. From germline, CDR1 is MNHNS and CDR2 SASEGT. Written as DNA, the CDR3 is TGTGCCAGCAGGGCCCCCCGGGACATTATCGCCCCGATCACAGATACGCAGTATTTT. Its translation is CASRAPRDIIAPITDTQYF.

Details on this clonotype: Being one base from a much bigger clone, this may be a read error. V usage is TRBV12-3 or TRBV12-4 and J usage is TRBJ1-1; no clear D gene. With 7 bases removed from V and 0 bases from J, the gap between germline ends came to 15 bases. This CDR3 has 15 amino acids. CDR3 DNA sequence: TGTGCCAGCAATTTTCTTGGGTACATGAACACTGAAGCTTTCTTT. This translates into CASNFLGYMNTEAFF.

This clonotype was detected ten times or more. The rearrangement links TRBV2 to TRBJ1-2; D unclear. Trimming shortened V by 4 bases and J by 5 bases, and 20 bases separated the two germline ends. The CDR3 is 16 residues long. Germline V CDR1 and CDR2: SNHLY, FYNNEI. CDR3 DNA sequence: TGTGCCAGCAGTGGAGCCCCCGCAGGAGTACCTTATGGCTACACCTTC. Translation gives CASSGAPAGVPYGYTF.

Comments on this clonotype: One end of the junction varies from germline; a read error may be responsible. The rearrangement uses TRBV19 and TRBJ2-7; no definite D call. Germline assignment: CDR1 LNHDA and CDR2 SQIVND (reference sequence). CDR3 length: 13 residues. The CDR3 sequence: CASSMSETYEQCF. The DNA for the CDR3 is TGTGCCAGTAGTATGTCAGAAACCTACGAGCAGTGCTTC.

This clonotype was observed many times. The chain recombines TRBV7-9 with TRBJ1-3; D not certain. The CDR3 has 12 amino acids. Germline CDR1 SEHNR, CDR2 FQNEAQ (reference sequence). V lost 4 bases and J 7 bases, leaving 8 bases between the germline ends. The CDR3 here is CASSSDLNTIYF. DNA for the CDR3: TGTGCCAGCAGCTCAGACCTGAACACCATATATTTT.

A remark on this clonotype: This could be a read error, since a much larger clone is one nucleotide away. The V and J genes are TRBV12-3 or TRBV12-4 and TRBJ1-1; the match to TRBD1 covers 7 bases. The CDR3 consists of 14 residues. For the CDR3, the DNA is TGTGCCAGCAGTTTAAACAGGGGAAGCGGTGAAGCTATCTTT. The encoded protein is CASSLNRGSGEAIF.

In regard to this clonotype: A much larger clone lies one base from this, so it may be a read error. The chain is built from TRBV28 and TRBJ2-2; D not resolved. This CDR3 is built from 14 residues. Germline-derived CDR1 and CDR2 are MDHEN and SYDVKM. The DNA of the CDR3 is TGTGCCAACAGTTTTACAGCTAACACCGGGGAGCTGTTTTTT. Amino acid sequence: CANSFTANTGELFF.

This clonotype showed up just a few times. The chain uses TRBV6-5 and TRBJ2-1, with 12 bases matching TRBD2. The CDR3 loop spans 15 amino acids. With V trimmed by 7 bases and J by 9 bases, 10 bases remained unmatched. CDR1 and CDR2 from the germline V gene are MNHEY and SVGAGI. CDR3 loop: CASTHGTSGLAEQFF. The CDR3 bases are TGTGCCAGCACCCATGGGACTAGCGGGTTGGCTGAGCAGTTCTTC.

A remark on this clonotype: A much larger clone differs from this one at a single base, so this may be a read error. V usage is TRBV9 and J usage is TRBJ2-7; weak D call: TRBD2 (6 bases). V was shortened by 1 base and J by 6 bases, with 11 bases between the two germline ends. This CDR3 contains 13 residues. The germline V gene has CDR1 SGDLS and CDR2 YYNGEE. The DNA of the CDR3 is TGTGCCAGCAGCGTATTCGGGGGAGGCGAGCAGTACTTC. Its translation: CASSVFGGGEQYF.

Note on this clonotype: A single base separates this from a much larger clone, so it may be a read error. The J gene is TRBJ2-2, the V gene TRBV19; a weak D match, TRBD1 (6 bases). In germline, CDR1 is LNHDA, CDR2 SQIVND (reference sequence). The CDR3 has 15 amino acids. The CDR3 region has the DNA TGTGCCAGTGGTATATCAGGGGATGGGACCGGGGAGCTGTTTTTT. This gives the protein CASGISGDGTGELFF.

As regards this clonotype: This clone may be a read error of a much larger clone one base away. The J gene is TRBJ2-1, the V gene TRBV28; no clear D gene. This CDR3 is 11 amino acids long. The germline V gene encodes CDR1 MDHEN and CDR2 SYDVKM. In DNA, the CDR3 is TGTGGCAGCAGCCCGGACCGATACCAGTTCTTC. As protein: CGSSPDRYQFF.